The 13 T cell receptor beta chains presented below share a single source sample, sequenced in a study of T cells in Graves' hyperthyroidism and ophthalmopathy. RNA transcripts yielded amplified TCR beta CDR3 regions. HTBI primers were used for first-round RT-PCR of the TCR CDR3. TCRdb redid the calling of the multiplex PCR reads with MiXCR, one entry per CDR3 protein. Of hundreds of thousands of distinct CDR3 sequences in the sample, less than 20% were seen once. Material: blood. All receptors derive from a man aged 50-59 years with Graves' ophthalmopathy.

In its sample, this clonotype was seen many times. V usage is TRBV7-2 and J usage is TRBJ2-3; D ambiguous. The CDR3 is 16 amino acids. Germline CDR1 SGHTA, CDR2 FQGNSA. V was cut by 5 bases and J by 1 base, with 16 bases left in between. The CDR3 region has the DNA TGTGCCAGCAGCCGGATTAGCAGGTGGGGCACAGATACGCAGTATTTT. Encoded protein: CASSRISRWGTDTQYF.

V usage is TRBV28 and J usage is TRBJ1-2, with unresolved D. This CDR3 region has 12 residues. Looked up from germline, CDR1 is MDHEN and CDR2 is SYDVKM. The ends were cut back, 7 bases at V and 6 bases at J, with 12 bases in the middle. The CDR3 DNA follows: TGTGCCAGCACCTCACCACCGGATGGCTACACCTTC. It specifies CASTSPPDGYTF.

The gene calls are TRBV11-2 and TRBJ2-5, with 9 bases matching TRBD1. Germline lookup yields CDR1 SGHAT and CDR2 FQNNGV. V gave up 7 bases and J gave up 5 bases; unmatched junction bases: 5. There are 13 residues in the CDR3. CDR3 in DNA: TGTGCCAGCACCCGGGACAGGGCGGAGACCCAGTACTTC. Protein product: CASTRDRAETQYF.

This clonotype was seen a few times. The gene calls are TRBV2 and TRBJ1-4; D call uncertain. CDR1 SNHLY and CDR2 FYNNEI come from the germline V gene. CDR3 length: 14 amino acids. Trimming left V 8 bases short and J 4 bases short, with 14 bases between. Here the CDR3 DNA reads TGTGCCAGCCGGAGCCGGGTCTTTAATGAAAAACTGTTTTTT. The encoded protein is CASRSRVFNEKLFF.

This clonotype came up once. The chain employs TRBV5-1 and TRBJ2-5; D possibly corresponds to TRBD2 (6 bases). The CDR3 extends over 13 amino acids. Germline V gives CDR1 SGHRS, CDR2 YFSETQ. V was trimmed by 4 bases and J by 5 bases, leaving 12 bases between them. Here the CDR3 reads CASSAASAETQYF. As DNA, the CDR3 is TGCGCCAGCAGCGCGGCTAGCGCGGAGACCCAGTACTTC.

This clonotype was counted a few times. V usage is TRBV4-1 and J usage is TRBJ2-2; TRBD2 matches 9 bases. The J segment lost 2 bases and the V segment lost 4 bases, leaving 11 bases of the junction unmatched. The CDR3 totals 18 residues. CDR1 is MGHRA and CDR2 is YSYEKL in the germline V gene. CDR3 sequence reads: CASSPLPFLAGNTGELFF. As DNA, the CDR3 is TGCGCCAGCAGCCCGCTGCCTTTCCTAGCGGGAAACACCGGGGAGCTGTTTTTT.

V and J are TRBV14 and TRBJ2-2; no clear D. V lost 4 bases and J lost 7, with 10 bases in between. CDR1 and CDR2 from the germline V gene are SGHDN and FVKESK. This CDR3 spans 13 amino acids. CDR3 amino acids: CASSRSRSGELFF. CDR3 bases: TGTGCCAGCAGCCGCAGCAGGAGCGGGGAGCTGTTTTTT.

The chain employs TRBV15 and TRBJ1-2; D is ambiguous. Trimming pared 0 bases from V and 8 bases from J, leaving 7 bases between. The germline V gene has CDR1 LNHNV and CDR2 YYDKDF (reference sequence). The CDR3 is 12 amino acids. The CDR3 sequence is CATSRDIGGYTF. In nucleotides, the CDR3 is TGTGCCACCAGCAGAGATATAGGCGGCTACACCTTC.

CDR3 nucleotide sequence: TGCAGTGCTAGAACAAGGGCCCGGGACACCGGGGAGCTGTTTTTT. It encodes CSARTRARDTGELFF. The chain is built from TRBV20-1 and TRBJ2-2; D ambiguous. Trimming pared 2 bases from V and 3 bases from J, leaving 13 bases between. The V gene's germline CDR1 is DFQATT and CDR2 SNEGSKA (reference sequence). The CDR3 is made up of 15 amino acids.

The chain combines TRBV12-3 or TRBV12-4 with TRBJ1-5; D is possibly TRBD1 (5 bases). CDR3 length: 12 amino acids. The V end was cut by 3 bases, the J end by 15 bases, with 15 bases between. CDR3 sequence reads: CASSFETVHMHF. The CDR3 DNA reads TGTGCCAGCAGTTTCGAGACAGTCCACATGCATTTT.

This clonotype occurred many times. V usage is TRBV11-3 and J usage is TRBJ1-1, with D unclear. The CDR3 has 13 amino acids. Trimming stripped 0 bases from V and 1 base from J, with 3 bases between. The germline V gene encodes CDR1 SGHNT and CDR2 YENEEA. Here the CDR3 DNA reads TGTGCCAGCAGCTTAGATGCGAACACTGAAGCTTTCTTT. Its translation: CASSLDANTEAFF.

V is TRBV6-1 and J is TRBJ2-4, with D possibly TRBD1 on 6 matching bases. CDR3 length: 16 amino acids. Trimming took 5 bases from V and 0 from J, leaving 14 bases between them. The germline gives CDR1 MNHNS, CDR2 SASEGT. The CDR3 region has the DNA TGTGCCAGCAGTCTCCCCCAGGGGTTAGCCAAAAACATTCAGTACTTC. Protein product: CASSLPQGLAKNIQYF.

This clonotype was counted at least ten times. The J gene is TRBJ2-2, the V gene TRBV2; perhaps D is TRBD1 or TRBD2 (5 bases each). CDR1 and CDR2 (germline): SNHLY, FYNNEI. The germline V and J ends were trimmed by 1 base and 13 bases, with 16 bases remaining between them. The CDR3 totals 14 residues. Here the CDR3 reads CASSEVKAPGPLFF. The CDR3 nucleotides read TGTGCCAGCAGTGAAGTAAAAGCTCCGGGACCGCTGTTTTTT.